This T cell receptor (beta chain) was sequenced during a study of T cell responses to AZD1222 COVID-19 vaccine. Trimming took off 5 bases at V and 5 bases at J, with 9 bases between the two ends. Per the germline V gene, CDR1 is LNHDA and CDR2 is SQIVND (reference sequence). CDR3 length: 12 amino acids. Produced via immunoSEQ multiplex PCR; TCRdb's table is partial and in-frame only. The data contain 100,000 to 150,000 clones, about 92% of them singletons. This chain uses TRBV19 with TRBJ2-5; D gene unclear. Sample: peripheral blood, taken on day 0 of MenACWY control vaccination. The clonotype was recovered from an adult in good health. The CDR3 nucleotides read TGTGCCAGTAGTGTAAATTCGGAGACCCAGTACTTC. It yields the protein CASSVNSETQYF.